These T cell receptor beta chains were read from a single sample in a study of T-cell reconstitution after alpha-beta-depleted transplantation in children. TCRdb reanalysed the PCR reads using MiXCR and keeps one entry per CDR3 protein. The sample consists of around 450,000 distinct CDR3 sequences, 8% to 11% of them appearing once. Sequencing used PBMCs, obtained before TCRalphabeta/CD19-depleted stem cell transplant. These receptor sequences come from a child aged 2 to 10 with inherited bone marrow failure, due to receive a stem cell transplant. The CDR3 runs from the conserved cysteine through the conserved F or W. Fields, in order: clone size, D gene, CDR3 length, J gene, V gene, CDR3 DNA, CDR3 protein. The D gene is left open where the match is weak. Clone sizes are given selectively: once, few, many, or a class where the clone is expanded.

>many|TRBD2|17|TRBJ2-1|TRBV9
TGTGCCAGCAGCGCCGGGACTAGCGGGAGGGTTGGCAATGAGCAGTTCTTC
CASSAGTSGRVGNEQFF
>many|NA|19|TRBJ1-5|TRBV28
TGTGCCAGCAGTTTAGCGCCCAGGGACATCTGGGTGGGGTATCAGCCCCAGCATTTT
CASSLAPRDIWVGYQPQHF
>many|TRBD2|17|TRBJ2-7|TRBV6-2/TRBV6-3
TGTGCCAGCAGTTACTCTAGGGGGACTAGCGGGAGCTACGAGCAGTACTTC
CASSYSRGTSGSYEQYF
>NA|NA|13|TRBJ1-1|TRBV5-4
TGTGCCAGCAGCCCAAAGGTGAACACTGAAGCTTTCTTT
CASSPKVNTEAFF
>many|TRBD2|16|TRBJ2-3|TRBV7-8
TGTGCCAGCAGCGTAGGGACTAGCCCCGGCACAGATACGCAGTATTTT
CASSVGTSPGTDTQYF
>many|NA|13|TRBJ1-2|TRBV20-1
TGCAGTGCCTACATAGCGGGTTTAGTGGGCTACACCTTC
CSAYIAGLVGYTF
>many|TRBD1|16|TRBJ1-4|TRBV6-5
TGTGCCAGCAGCGCCGGGACAGGGAAATGGGTCGAAAAACTGTTTTTT
CASSAGTGKWVEKLFF
>many|NA|11|TRBJ1-1|TRBV27
TGTGCCAGCAGCCCCTACACTGAAGCTTTCTTT
CASSPYTEAFF
>many|NA|14|TRBJ2-7|TRBV12-3/TRBV12-4
TGTGCCAGCAGCGTCGCCCCCATAGCGTACGAGCAGTACTTC
CASSVAPIAYEQYF
>many|NA|12|TRBJ2-7|TRBV4-3
TGCGCCAGCAGCCAAGATAGCGACGAGCAGTACTTC
CASSQDSDEQYF
>many|TRBD2|16|TRBJ2-1|TRBV10-3
TGTGCCATCAGTCAGACGGGACTAGCGGACTACAATGAGCAGTTCTTC
CAISQTGLADYNEQFF
>many|NA|14|TRBJ2-2|TRBV15
TGTGCCACCAGCCAACGCGTGAACACCGGGGAGCTGTTTTTT
CATSQRVNTGELFF
>many|TRBD2|19|TRBJ2-1|TRBV2
TGTGCCAGCAGGGCGACTAGCGGGCTCCCGGCGGATATATACAATGAGCAGTTCTTC
CASRATSGLPADIYNEQFF
>NA|NA|13|TRBJ2-7|TRBV20-1
TGCAGTGCTAGAGGGGCCCAGCGTTACGAGCAGTACTTC
CSARGAQRYEQYF
>NA|TRBD2|19|TRBJ2-3|TRBV23-1
TGCGCCAGGATGAGCGGGAGGCCTGTGGGAAGCAATAGCACAGATACGCAGTATTTT
CARMSGRPVGSNSTDTQYF
>many|TRBD2|16|TRBJ2-1|TRBV5-1
TGCGCCAGCAGCTTGGTCCTAGCGGGAGATGCGAATGAGCAGTTCTTC
CASSLVLAGDANEQFF
>NA|TRBD2|16|TRBJ2-7|TRBV28
TGTGCCAGCAGTTCACTTAGCGGGAGGGCCCTCTACGAGCAGTACTTC
CASSSLSGRALYEQYF
>many|TRBD2|18|TRBJ2-1|TRBV11-1
TGTGCCAGCAGCTCGGCCGGACTAGCGGAGGGTATCTACAATGAGCAGTTCTTC
CASSSAGLAEGIYNEQFF
>many|NA|14|TRBJ2-1|TRBV15
TGTGCCACCAGCAGAGGTGGGGAAAACAATGAGCAGTTCTTC
CATSRGGENNEQFF
>many|NA|15|TRBJ2-7|TRBV7-9
TGTGCCAGCAGCCCGGGACTTACCTCAACCTACGAGCAGTACTTC
CASSPGLTSTYEQYF
>NA|TRBD1|15|TRBJ2-7|TRBV6-2/TRBV6-3
TGTGCCAGCAGGGCCCGGAGACTAACAGGGGAAGAGCAGTACTTC
CASRARRLTGEEQYF
>NA|NA|14|TRBJ2-7|TRBV9
TGTGCCAGCAGCGTCGGGCAGCTCCCCTACGAGCAGTACTTC
CASSVGQLPYEQYF
>NA|NA|15|TRBJ2-2|TRBV5-1
TGCGCCAGCAGCCATTGGCGGAGTGGCACCGGGGAGCTGTTTTTT
CASSHWRSGTGELFF
>many|NA|14|TRBJ2-3|TRBV5-1
TGCGCCAGCAGCTTGGGGATGAGCACAGATACGCAGTATTTT
CASSLGMSTDTQYF
>NA|TRBD1|17|TRBJ1-5|TRBV28
TGTGCCAGCAGTCGAACCCGGGGGGGGGACAGAGCCCAGCCCCAGCATTTT
CASSRTRGGDRAQPQHF
>NA|TRBD2|16|TRBJ2-1|TRBV7-2
TGTGCCAGCAGCCAGGGGACTAGGCCGTGCTACAATGAGCAGTTCTTC
CASSQGTRPCYNEQFF
>many|TRBD1|15|TRBJ1-2|TRBV4-3
TGCGCCAGCAGCCATAATGCCGGGACAGGGTATGGCTACACCTTC
CASSHNAGTGYGYTF